The TCR beta chain described here comes from a study of tumor and adjacent non-tumor tissue in lung cancer. The library came from three nested PCR rounds adapted from ARM-PCR protocols. A single record per CDR3 protein comes from TCRdb applying MiXCR to the multiplex PCR reads. The repertoire includes more than 85,000 distinct CDR3 sequences, 62% of them detected once, and 19% sits in the top ten. Germline V gene lookup returns CDR1 ENHRY and CDR2 SYGVKD. The CDR3 contains 14 residues. The template was RNA from unsorted bulk tissue. More than 3 cm separated this lung sample from the edge of the tumor. Concerning this clonotype itself: At one boundary the junction diverges from the germline segment, which might be a read error.

The chain has TRBV10-3 and TRBJ2-3, with D perhaps matching TRBD1 (5 bases). Sample: distant non-tumor lung tissue. This receptor was identified in a man aged 60-69 years with non-small cell lung cancer. The chain's CDR3 is CAISTDRDADKQYF. Here the CDR3 DNA reads TGTGCCATCAGTACAGACAGAGACGCAGATAAGCAGTATTTT.